This T cell receptor beta chain emerged from a study of neoadjuvant anti-PD-1 for oral cavity cancer. Study at large: Non-progressing patients received a fourth nivolumab dose near day 43, then surgery on days 50-56. General study findings and limits: Post-nivolumab, blood T cell clonality was significantly elevated in non-responders.

Note on this clone: Its antigen is currently unknown.

Time point defined: after neoadjuvant nivolumab, at surgical resection. Repertoires were generated with immunoSEQ multiplex PCR, while TCRdb's copy carries only in-frame clones and drops some. The sample consists of about 14,000 clones, approximately 73% of them appearing once. Trimming cost V 5 bases and J 2 bases; bases outside gene matches: 3. In germline, CDR1 is SGHRS, CDR2 YFSETQ. The CDR3 has 13 residues. The chain couples TRBV5-1 to TRBJ2-5; 7 nucleotides match TRBD1. The origin of this receptor is a person aged 40 to 85 with oral cavity squamous cell carcinoma. The specimen was PBMCs, collected after nivolumab (anti-PD-1) treatment. Here the CDR3 reads CASSDRVQETQYF. The CDR3 DNA follows: TGCGCCAGCAGTGACAGGGTGCAAGAGACCCAGTACTTC.